The entry below describes one TCR beta chain. This clonotype was observed a single time. There is no known antigen for this receptor. No qualities accompany the bases; no much larger clone lies one base away. V ends up 3 bases short and J 9 bases short, with an unmatched junction base count of 8. Including the terminal cysteine and phenylalanine, the CDR3 comprises 16 residues. Just the 48-base CDR3 DNA is kept, in frame starting at base 1. The CDR1 and CDR2 encoded by the germline V gene are SQVTM and ANQGSEA. Every donor in the study was a healthy Caucasian. Three pairs of female monozygotic twins, all aged about 18 to 30 years, made up the twin cohort. Positive isolation kits from Invitrogen were used to isolate the CD4+ and CD8+ T cell populations. The data were obtained in a study of identical twins (dated by TCRdb to the mid-2010s). Regarding the research as a whole: To test whether fetal clonotypes persist, the study used deep sequencing on TCR alpha and beta repertoires from monozygotic twins, unrelated adults of various ages, and cord blood. To rule out contamination, the twin experiments were replicated at different times with different library preparation protocols.

Study-wide findings and limitations: Fewer insertions were carried by abundant cord blood beta clonotypes, a similar but weaker trend appeared in young adult naive repertoires, and no such trend appeared in memory repertoires. Conclusions relied on cross-sectional statistical analysis, since the same donors could not be followed over many years. Zero-insertion analyses could be partly confounded by invariant T cells such as MAIT and iNKT, though diverse VJ usage argued against such confounding for most clonotypes. In monozygotic twins, out-of-frame TCR alpha sharing was systematically underestimated by recombination models, although the models agreed with sharing between unrelated individuals. Compared with coincidental sharing between unrelated individuals, an excess of low generation-probability sequences was observed among out-of-frame TCR alpha sequences shared between twins. The excess sharing between twins in beta out-of-frame sequences was weaker because fewer shared sequences reduced the signal-to-noise ratio.

Library prep was done by 5' RACE. Sequencer: Illumina HiSeq 2000. Template switching introduced a universal primer binding site; the final cDNA contained a unique molecular identifier, enabling accurate counting of TCR cDNA molecules. Specific primers in the conserved constant-segment region were used to synthesize first-strand cDNA for TCR alpha and beta chains. To control for contamination, every cDNA library carried two barcodes: a SMART-Mk sample barcode plus Illumina barcodes. Two successive PCR steps introduced TruSeq adapter sequences along with Illumina sample barcodes. TCR alpha and beta cDNA libraries were sequenced on the Illumina HiSeq platform with custom primers. The original methods were these. Raw reads were processed with MiGEC to extract unique molecular identifiers, and MiXCR was used to determine CDR3 positions. For each individual, recombination models were inferred using an EM algorithm with the repgenHMM and IGoR tools. The tcR package in R was used for shared clonotype analysis, with sharing normalized by the product of cloneset sizes. To study raw recombination without the effects of thymic and clonal selection, out-of-frame nonproductive sequences were analyzed. The public sequencing data were trimmed at Q25 with fastp and processed into clonotypes with MiXCR by TCRdb, which kept only in-frame beta chains. For every CDR3 protein sequence, its rows merge into one entry that carries the most common genes and DNA. The V and J calls here are based on TCRdb, not the publication. This sample has some 570,000 distinct CDR3 sequences in its table, and about a fifth of those were observed once. The ten largest clones take up 0.4% to 0.6% of the sample.

This sample was shared with a second study, whose subject was yellow fever vaccine responses in identical twins. As the second publication notes: According to the authors, the vaccine-induced T cell response in identical twins seemed to be partly convergent and partly specific to each individual. In identical twins, the study followed T cell clones that responded to the vaccine with precision.

Specimen: CD4+ T cells sorted from blood. This sequence was found in a woman in her late teens or twenties in good health. Rearrangement joined TRBV29-1 to TRBJ2-1; 16 bases in the middle match TRBD2. For the CDR3, the sequence is CSVDATGLAGGPEQFF. The bases are TGCAGCGTTGATGCCACGGGACTAGCGGGAGGGCCTGAGCAGTTCTTC.